This is a list of T cell receptor beta chains from one sample in a study of identical twins. A single record per CDR3 protein comes from TCRdb applying MiXCR to the 5' RACE reads. Among 450,000 or so distinct CDR3 sequences listed, approximately 15% were seen once. These data also featured in a second study, about yellow fever vaccine responses in identical twins.

Sequences were obtained from CD4+ T cells sorted from blood. These receptors were collected from a woman under 30 in good health. The CDR3 runs from the conserved cysteine through the conserved F or W. The order of the fields is CDR3 protein, CDR3 DNA, V gene, D gene, clone size, J gene. A D gene is named only where the DNA matches it firmly. Clone size, where shown, is once, few, many, or a class for clones that have expanded.

CASSSDSNEKLFF TGTGCCAGCAGCTCCGACAGTAATGAAAAACTGTTTTTT TRBV5-4 NA NA TRBJ1-4
CASSTPGLAGVGETQYF TGTGCCAGCAGTACCCCTGGACTAGCGGGAGTTGGGGAGACCCAGTACTTC TRBV6-1 TRBD2 NA TRBJ2-5
CASSLRGLAGGRRLSSYNEQFF TGTGCCAGCAGCTTAAGGGGACTAGCGGGGGGGCGCCGGTTGAGCTCCTACAATGAGCAGTTCTTC TRBV7-3 TRBD2 few TRBJ2-1
CATSDRVRSGANVLTF TGTGCCACCAGTGACCGCGTCCGGTCTGGGGCCAACGTCCTGACTTTC TRBV24-1 NA once TRBJ2-6
CSASSDSLGRTGELFF TGCAGTGCTAGTTCTGATAGTTTGGGTAGGACCGGGGAGCTGTTTTTT TRBV20-1 NA few TRBJ2-2
CASSQVVGLAKNIQYF TGCGCCAGCAGCCAAGTCGTGGGCCTAGCCAAAAACATTCAGTACTTC TRBV4-1 NA NA TRBJ2-4
CASSLSGAMGRVKETQYF TGTGCCAGCAGCTTAAGTGGGGCAATGGGCAGGGTGAAGGAGACCCAGTACTTC TRBV11-2 NA NA TRBJ2-5
CASSGPGTSGAPEETQYF TGTGCCAGCAGTGGCCCGGGGACTAGCGGGGCGCCAGAAGAGACCCAGTACTTC TRBV6-4 TRBD2 NA TRBJ2-5
CSVGLLATGELFF TGCAGCGTGGGCCTCCTTGCAACCGGGGAGCTGTTTTTT TRBV29-1 NA many TRBJ2-2
CASSVRSQNTGELFF TGCGCCAGCAGCGTGCGATCCCAGAACACCGGGGAGCTGTTTTTT TRBV5-1 NA NA TRBJ2-2
CASGYVEGDYGYTF TGTGCCAGCGGCTACGTGGAAGGGGACTATGGCTACACCTTC TRBV7-9 NA many TRBJ1-2
CSARVAGRSDTQYF TGCAGTGCTAGGGTAGCGGGGAGGTCAGATACGCAGTATTTT TRBV20-1 TRBD2 few TRBJ2-3
CASSPTSGGSYEQYF TGTGCCAGCAGCCCCACTAGCGGGGGATCCTACGAGCAGTACTTC TRBV2 TRBD2 NA TRBJ2-7
CASSHGFPRLGYEQYF TGTGCCAGCAGCCACGGGTTCCCCCGCTTGGGCTACGAGCAGTACTTC TRBV14 NA NA TRBJ2-7
CASSVEHRGMGELFF TGTGCCAGCAGCGTAGAGCACCGGGGAATGGGGGAGCTGTTTTTT TRBV9 NA few TRBJ2-2
CASSLRLAGGQGETQYF TGCGCCAGCAGCCTTCGACTAGCGGGGGGGCAGGGAGAGACCCAGTACTTC TRBV5-1 TRBD2 few TRBJ2-5
CASSLGAGWSDSYEQYF TGTGCCAGCAGCTTGGGAGCGGGATGGTCGGATTCCTACGAGCAGTACTTC TRBV7-2 TRBD2 NA TRBJ2-7
CASSLRGQPNEKLFF TGTGCCAGCAGCTTACGGGGACAGCCCAATGAAAAACTGTTTTTT TRBV7-9 TRBD1 few TRBJ1-4
CASSRSSGSETQYF TGTGCCAGCAGCCGCTCTAGCGGGAGTGAGACCCAGTACTTC TRBV12-3/TRBV12-4 TRBD2 many TRBJ2-5
CASSYRTGSYEQYF TGTGCCAGCAGCTATCGGACAGGTAGCTACGAGCAGTACTTC TRBV7-9 TRBD1 few TRBJ2-7
CASSLGLSPDTQYF TGCGCCAGCAGCTTAGGTCTTTCGCCAGATACGCAGTATTTT TRBV5-1 NA few TRBJ2-3
CSASTAGGRSDEQFF TGCAGTGCTTCCACAGCGGGGGGGCGGTCCGATGAGCAGTTCTTC TRBV20-1 TRBD2 few TRBJ2-1
CASSWGAGELFF TGTGCCAGCAGTTGGGGGGCAGGGGAGCTGTTTTTT TRBV6-5 NA NA TRBJ2-2
CASRPATGGHGYTF TGTGCCAGCAGACCCGCGACAGGGGGCCATGGCTACACCTTC TRBV6-1 TRBD1 many TRBJ1-2
CSASVGTDTQYF TGCAGTGCTAGTGTGGGCACAGATACGCAGTATTTT TRBV20-1 NA NA TRBJ2-3
CASVGAGELFF TGTGCCAGCGTAGGGGCCGGGGAGCTGTTTTTT TRBV12-3/TRBV12-4 NA NA TRBJ2-2
CSAREDSGVNNEQFF TGCAGTGCTAGGGAAGACAGCGGGGTAAACAATGAGCAGTTCTTC TRBV20-1 TRBD2 few TRBJ2-1
CASSGGGFTEAFF TGTGCCAGCAGCGGAGGGGGGTTCACTGAAGCTTTCTTT TRBV7-9 NA many TRBJ1-1
CASSFSKGYEQYF TGTGCCAGCAGCTTTTCCAAAGGATACGAGCAGTACTTC TRBV7-3 NA few TRBJ2-7
CASSLVLGGTDTQYF TGTGCCAGCAGCTTAGTGCTAGGAGGGACAGATACGCAGTATTTT TRBV7-2 NA many TRBJ2-3
CSVDLRDRGYTF TGCAGCGTTGACCTAAGGGACAGGGGATACACCTTC TRBV29-1 TRBD1 few TRBJ1-2
CSASDLQDTQYF TGCAGTGCCAGCGACTTACAAGATACGCAGTATTTT TRBV20-1 NA few TRBJ2-3
CASSPGGSGNQPQHF TGTGCCAGCAGCCCAGGGGGCTCGGGCAATCAGCCCCAGCATTTT TRBV7-8 TRBD1 NA TRBJ1-5
CSVEYRGVTSEQYF TGCAGCGTTGAGTACAGGGGGGTTACCTCCGAGCAGTACTTC TRBV29-1 TRBD1 many TRBJ2-7
CSAPDSLVGETQYF TGCAGTGCTCCAGACAGTCTAGTAGGGGAGACCCAGTACTTC TRBV20-1 NA NA TRBJ2-5
CAISAPSVSSYEQYF TGTGCCATCAGTGCCCCTAGCGTTAGCTCCTACGAGCAGTACTTC TRBV10-3 NA few TRBJ2-7
CASSLRRGSPLHF TGTGCCAGCAGTTTACGCAGGGGGTCACCCCTCCACTTT TRBV27 TRBD1 NA TRBJ1-6
CAISEPGRHSYEQYF TGTGCCATCAGTGAGCCGGGACGCCATTCCTACGAGCAGTACTTC TRBV10-3 NA NA TRBJ2-7
CASSATGGGWYEQYF TGTGCCAGCAGCGCCACAGGGGGCGGTTGGTACGAGCAGTACTTC TRBV7-9 TRBD1 NA TRBJ2-7
CASSVALDYYEQYF TGTGCCAGCAGCGTAGCCCTCGACTACTACGAGCAGTACTTC TRBV9 NA NA TRBJ2-7